Listed below are T cell receptor beta chains from one sample, sequenced in a study of blood T cell repertoires in COVID-19. Sequenced by immunoSEQ multiplex PCR; TCRdb stores in-frame clones only, minus some. The sample has tens of thousands of clones; nearly 90% are singletons. Source material: peripheral blood. The receptors derive from a man aged 50 to 59 with acute or convalescent COVID-19. The CDR3 runs from the conserved cysteine through the conserved F or W. A D gene is named only where the DNA matches it firmly. Part of the rows lack a size; the others show once, few, many or a class for expanded clones.

v_call	clone_size	cdr3_length	d_call	j_call	cdr3_aa	cdr3_nt
TRBV9	once	15	TRBD2	TRBJ2-7	CASSPRLAGGYEQYF	TGTGCCAGCAGCCCCCGACTAGCGGGAGGATACGAGCAGTACTTC
TRBV27	.	19	TRBD2	TRBJ2-3	CASSFPQFNRGGQADTQYF	TGTGCCAGCAGTTTTCCCCAGTTCAATCGCGGGGGTCAGGCAGATACGCAGTATTTT
TRBV6-4	.	14	TRBD2	TRBJ2-3	CASSVAGATDTQYF	TGTGCCAGCAGTGTGGCGGGAGCAACAGATACGCAGTATTTT
TRBV14	.	15	TRBD1	TRBJ2-3	CASSQVRQGGGTQYF	TGTGCCAGCAGCCAGGTTCGACAGGGCGGTGGTACGCAGTATTTT
TRBV19	.	14	TRBD2	TRBJ2-1	CASGVAGGVHEQFF	TGTGCCAGCGGGGTAGCGGGGGGAGTACATGAGCAGTTCTTC
TRBV30	.	17	.	TRBJ1-6	CAWSAAPRHRYDSPLHF	TGTGCCTGGAGCGCGGCCCCTAGGCACCGTTACGATTCACCCCTCCACTTT
TRBV11-2	once	15	.	TRBJ1-2	CASSLAAAGDYGYTF	TGTGCCAGCAGCTTAGCGGCGGCAGGGGACTATGGCTACACCTTC
TRBV27	.	13	.	TRBJ2-2	CASSPHLVGELFF	TGTGCCAGCAGTCCCCACTTGGTCGGGGAGCTGTTTTTT
TRBV3-1/TRBV3-2	few	16	TRBD1	TRBJ2-3	CASSQRDRGRTDTQYF	TGTGCCAGCAGCCAAAGGGACAGGGGGAGGACAGATACGCAGTATTTT
TRBV19	.	17	TRBD1	TRBJ1-1	CASSLGQGPAYNTEAFF	TGTGCCAGTAGCCTAGGACAGGGGCCTGCCTATAACACTGAAGCTTTCTTT
TRBV6-1	.	15	TRBD2	TRBJ2-7	CASSEKLAGAYEQYF	TGTGCCAGCAGTGAAAAGCTAGCGGGAGCCTACGAGCAGTACTTC
TRBV6-5	.	15	TRBD1	TRBJ1-5	CASRGGQGVNQPQHF	TGTGCCAGCAGGGGAGGACAGGGAGTCAATCAGCCCCAGCATTTT
TRBV5-4	.	14	.	TRBJ2-5	CASSLRDYQETQYF	TGTGCCAGCAGCCTTCGGGACTACCAAGAGACCCAGTACTTC
TRBV24-1	.	15	.	TRBJ1-2	CATSDKNTGIHGYTF	TGTGCCACCAGTGACAAGAACACAGGGATCCATGGCTACACCTTC
TRBV11-3	.	15	TRBD2	TRBJ2-7	CASSSRGSGINEQYF	TGTGCCAGCAGCTCCCGGGGTAGCGGGATCAACGAGCAGTACTTC
TRBV9	.	13	.	TRBJ2-5	CASSLKGLETQYF	TGTGCCAGCAGCCTTAAGGGGCTAGAGACCCAGTACTTC
TRBV3-1/TRBV3-2	.	14	.	TRBJ1-3	CASSPRAGFHTIYF	TGTGCCAGCAGCCCTCGCGCGGGGTTCCACACCATATATTTT
TRBV15	.	15	.	TRBJ1-1	CATSRDLPGDTEAFF	TGTGCCACCAGCAGAGACCTACCGGGGGACACTGAAGCTTTCTTT
TRBV29-1	.	14	.	TRBJ2-2	CSVAGQGNTGELFF	TGCAGCGTTGCTGGACAAGGGAACACCGGGGAGCTGTTTTTT
TRBV5-6	.	15	TRBD1	TRBJ2-3	CASRTGTGLPDTQYF	TGTGCCAGCAGAACCGGGACAGGGCTCCCAGATACGCAGTATTTT
TRBV19	.	15	.	TRBJ1-1	CASSIGSGAFSLAFF	TGTGCCAGTAGTATCGGGTCAGGGGCCTTCTCGCTAGCTTTCTTT
TRBV18	.	11	.	TRBJ2-7	CASSRSYEQYF	TGTGCCAGCTCCCGGTCCTACGAGCAGTACTTC
TRBV4-2	.	15	TRBD2	TRBJ2-7	CASSQGLAGAYEQYF	TGTGCCAGCAGCCAAGGACTAGCGGGAGCCTACGAGCAGTACTTC
TRBV10-2	.	13	.	TRBJ2-2	CASSVHNTGELFF	TGCGCCAGCAGTGTCCATAACACCGGGGAGCTGTTTTTT
TRBV27	.	12	.	TRBJ2-1	CASSHKGDEQFF	TGTGCCAGCAGTCATAAAGGGGATGAGCAGTTCTTC
TRBV7-9	.	16	.	TRBJ2-2	CASSFPGSMGFGELFF	TGTGCCAGCAGCTTTCCAGGGTCTATGGGATTCGGGGAGCTGTTTTTT
TRBV7-9	.	14	TRBD1	TRBJ1-5	CASSPTGSNQPQHF	TGTGCCAGCAGCCCGACAGGGAGCAATCAGCCCCAGCATTTT
TRBV10-3	.	14	.	TRBJ2-2	CAITRSPNTGELFF	TGTGCCATCACGCGAAGCCCGAACACCGGGGAGCTGTTTTTT
TRBV15	.	17	TRBD2	TRBJ2-1	CATSRPPSGGPYNEQFF	TGTGCCACCAGCAGACCCCCTAGCGGGGGGCCCTACAATGAGCAGTTCTTC
TRBV12-5	.	14	.	TRBJ2-7	CASGSRTSNYEQYF	TGTGCTAGTGGGTCGCGGACATCAAACTACGAGCAGTACTTC
TRBV11-2	.	15	TRBD2	TRBJ2-7	CASSVSGGDPYEQYF	TGTGCCAGCAGCGTGTCCGGGGGGGACCCTTACGAGCAGTACTTC